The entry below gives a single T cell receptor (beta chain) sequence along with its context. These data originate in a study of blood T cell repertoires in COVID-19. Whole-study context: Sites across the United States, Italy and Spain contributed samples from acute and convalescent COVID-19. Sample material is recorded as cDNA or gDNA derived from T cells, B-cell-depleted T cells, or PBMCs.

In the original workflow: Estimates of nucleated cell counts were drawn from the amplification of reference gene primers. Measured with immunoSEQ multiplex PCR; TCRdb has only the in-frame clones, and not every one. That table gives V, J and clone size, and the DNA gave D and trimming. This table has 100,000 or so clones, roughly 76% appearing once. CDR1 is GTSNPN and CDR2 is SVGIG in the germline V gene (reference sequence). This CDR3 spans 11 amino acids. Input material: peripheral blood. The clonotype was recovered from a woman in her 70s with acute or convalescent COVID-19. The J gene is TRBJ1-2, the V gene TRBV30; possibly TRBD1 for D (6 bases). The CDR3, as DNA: TGTGGAACAGGGAGATCTTTTGGCTACACCTTC. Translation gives CGTGRSFGYTF.